This T cell receptor beta chain was sequenced during a study of identifying expanded T cells in peripheral blood. General study points: Over two and four weeks, about 17 and 20 clones changed, versus approximately 1.2 between replicates. Across healthy donors, higher total template counts meant significantly greater roughly 2-week count variance.

No infections or other immune events were documented during collection. This CDR3 has 12 amino acids. Germline loops: CDR1 SQVTM, CDR2 ANQGSEA. Germline trimming cut 7 bases from V and 6 bases from J; bases unmatched to any gene: 5. Profiled with immunoSEQ multiplex PCR; TCRdb holds only in-frame clones, not every one. The repertoire holds around 60,000 clones, with about four fifths as singletons. Turning to this clone: Its antigen is not identified.

The sequenced sample consisted of blood. The J gene is TRBJ1-4, the V gene TRBV29-1; TRBD1 matches at 7 bases. The source of this sequence is a person aged 18-70 years in good health. As DNA, the CDR3 is TGCAGCGCCGAGGGGGCTGATGAAAAACTGTTTTTT. Its translation is CSAEGADEKLFF. Supplemented by reference TRBV29-1 and TRBJ1-4, the full variable domain reads SAVISQKPSRDICQRGTSLTIQCQVDSQVTMMFWYRQQPGQSLTLIATANQGSEATYESGFVIDKFPISRPNLTFSTLTVSNMSPEDSSIYLCSAEGADEKLFFGSGTQLSVL.